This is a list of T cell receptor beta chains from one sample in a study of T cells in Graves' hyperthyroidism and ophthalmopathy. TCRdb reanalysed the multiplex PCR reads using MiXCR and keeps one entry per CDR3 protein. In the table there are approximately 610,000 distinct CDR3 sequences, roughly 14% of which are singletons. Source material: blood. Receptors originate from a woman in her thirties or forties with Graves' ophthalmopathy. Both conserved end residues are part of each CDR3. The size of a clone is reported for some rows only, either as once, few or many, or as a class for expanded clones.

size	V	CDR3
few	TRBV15	CATSRAGVGNIQYF
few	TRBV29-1	CSVEVQTGVSYEQYF
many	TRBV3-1	CASIKTRNTEAFF
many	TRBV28	CASSWGGQTYEQYF
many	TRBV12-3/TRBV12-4	CASSTTSGENTGELFF
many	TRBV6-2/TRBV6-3	CASSYEGVEFSGANVLTF
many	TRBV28	CASSHAEQYF
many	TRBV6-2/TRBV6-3	CASSYSGDGNQPQHF
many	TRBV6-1	CASSEVTNYGYTF
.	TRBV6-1	CASRELAETQYF
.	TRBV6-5	CASSYSQNRVSSTEAFF
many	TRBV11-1	CASSLTPNTGELFF
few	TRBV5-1	CASSSTGRAENYGYTF
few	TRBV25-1	CASLPAGGSHYEQYF
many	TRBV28	CASRILQGSQPQHF
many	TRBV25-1	CASSEPGGGTEAFF
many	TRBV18	CASSPGPATNTEAFF